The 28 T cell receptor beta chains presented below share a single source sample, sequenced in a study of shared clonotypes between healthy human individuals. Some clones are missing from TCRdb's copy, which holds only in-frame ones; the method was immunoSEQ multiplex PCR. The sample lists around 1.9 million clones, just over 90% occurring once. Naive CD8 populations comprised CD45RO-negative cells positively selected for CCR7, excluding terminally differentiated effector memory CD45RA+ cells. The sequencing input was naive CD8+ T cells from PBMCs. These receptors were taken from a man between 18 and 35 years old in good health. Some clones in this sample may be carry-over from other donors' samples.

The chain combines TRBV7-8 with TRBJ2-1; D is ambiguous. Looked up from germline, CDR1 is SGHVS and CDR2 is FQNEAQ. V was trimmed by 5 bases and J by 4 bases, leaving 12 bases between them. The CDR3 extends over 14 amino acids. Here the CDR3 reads CASSRLTGYNEQFF. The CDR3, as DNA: TGTGCCAGCAGCCGCCTTACCGGATACAATGAGCAGTTCTTC.

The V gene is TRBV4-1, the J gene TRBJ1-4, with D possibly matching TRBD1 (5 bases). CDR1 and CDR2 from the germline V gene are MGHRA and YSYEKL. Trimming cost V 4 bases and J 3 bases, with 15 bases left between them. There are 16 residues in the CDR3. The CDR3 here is CASSRQGPMSNEKLFF. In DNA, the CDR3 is TGCGCCAGCAGCCGCCAGGGCCCAATGTCTAATGAAAAACTGTTTTTT.

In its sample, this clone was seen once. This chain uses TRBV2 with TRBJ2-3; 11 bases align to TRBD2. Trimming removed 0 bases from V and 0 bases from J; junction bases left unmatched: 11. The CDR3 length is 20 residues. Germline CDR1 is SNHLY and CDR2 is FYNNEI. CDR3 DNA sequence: TGTGCCAGCAGTGAAGCGCTTGGGACTAGCGGAGCGACTAGCACAGATACGCAGTATTTT. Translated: CASSEALGTSGATSTDTQYF.

CDR3 nucleotides: TGTGCCAGCAGTTACGTCCCGGGAGGGGACGAGCAGTACTTC. This codes for CASSYVPGGDEQYF. The chain carries TRBV6-5 and TRBJ2-7, with 8 bases fitting TRBD2. The J segment lost 5 bases and the V segment lost 2 bases, leaving 5 bases of the junction unmatched. The CDR3 loop spans 14 amino acids. Germline CDR1 MNHEY, CDR2 SVGAGI.

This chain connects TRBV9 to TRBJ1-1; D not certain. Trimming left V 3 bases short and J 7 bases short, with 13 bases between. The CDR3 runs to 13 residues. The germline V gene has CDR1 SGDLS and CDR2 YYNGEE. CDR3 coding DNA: TGTGCCAGCAGCGGGCCCTCAACGAGTGAAGCTTTCTTT. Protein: CASSGPSTSEAFF.

The CDR3 spells CASSLGATSGSYEQYF. The CDR3 coding sequence is TGTGCCAGCAGCTTAGGGGCGACTAGCGGATCCTACGAGCAGTACTTC. The chain is built from TRBV7-6 and TRBJ2-7, with 9 bases aligning to TRBD2. Per the germline V gene, CDR1 is SGHVS and CDR2 is FNYEAQ. The V segment lost 1 base and the J segment 1 base; nucleotides outside the gene matches: 5. There are 16 residues in the CDR3.

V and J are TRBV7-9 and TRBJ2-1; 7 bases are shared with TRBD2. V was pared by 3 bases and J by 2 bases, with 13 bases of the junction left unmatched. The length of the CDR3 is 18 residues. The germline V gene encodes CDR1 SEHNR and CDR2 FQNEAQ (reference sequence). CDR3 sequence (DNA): TGTGCCAGCAGCTTGGGGACTATATCAATTAAGACCTACAATGAGCAGTTCTTC. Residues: CASSLGTISIKTYNEQFF.

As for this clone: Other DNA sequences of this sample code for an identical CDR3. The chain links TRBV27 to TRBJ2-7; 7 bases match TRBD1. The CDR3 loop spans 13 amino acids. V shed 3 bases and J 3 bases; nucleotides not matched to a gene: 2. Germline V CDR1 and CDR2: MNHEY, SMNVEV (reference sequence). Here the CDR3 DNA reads TGTGCCAGCAGTTTCGGGACAGACTACGAGCAGTACTTC. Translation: CASSFGTDYEQYF.

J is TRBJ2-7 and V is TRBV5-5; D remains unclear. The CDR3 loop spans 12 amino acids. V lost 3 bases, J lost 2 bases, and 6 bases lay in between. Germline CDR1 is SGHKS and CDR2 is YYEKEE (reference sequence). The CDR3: CASSSTPYEQYF. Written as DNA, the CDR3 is TGTGCCAGCAGCTCGACCCCCTACGAGCAGTACTTC.

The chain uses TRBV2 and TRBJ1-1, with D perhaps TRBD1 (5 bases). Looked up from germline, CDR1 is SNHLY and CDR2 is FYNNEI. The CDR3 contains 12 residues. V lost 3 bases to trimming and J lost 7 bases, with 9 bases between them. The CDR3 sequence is CASSDLGLEAFF. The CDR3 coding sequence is TGTGCCAGCAGTGATTTGGGACTTGAAGCTTTCTTT. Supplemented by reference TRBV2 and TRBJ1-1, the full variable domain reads EPEVTQTPSHQVTQMGQEVILRCVPISNHLYFYWYRQILGQKVEFLVSFYNNEISEKSEIFDDQFSVERPDGSNFTLKIRSTKLEDSAMYFCASSDLGLEAFFGQGTRLTVV.

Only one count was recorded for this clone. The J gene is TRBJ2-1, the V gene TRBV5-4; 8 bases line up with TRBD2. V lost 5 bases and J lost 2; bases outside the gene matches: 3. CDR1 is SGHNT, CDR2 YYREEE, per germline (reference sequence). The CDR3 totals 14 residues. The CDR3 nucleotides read TGTGCCAGCAGAAGCGGGAGTGCCTACAATGAGCAGTTCTTC. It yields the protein CASRSGSAYNEQFF.

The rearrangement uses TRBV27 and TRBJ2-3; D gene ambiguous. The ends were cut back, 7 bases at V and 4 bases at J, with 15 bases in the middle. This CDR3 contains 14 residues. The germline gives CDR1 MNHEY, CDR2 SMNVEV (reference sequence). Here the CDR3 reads CASTPSIRPDTQYF. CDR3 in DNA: TGTGCCAGCACTCCAAGCATCCGGCCAGATACGCAGTATTTT.

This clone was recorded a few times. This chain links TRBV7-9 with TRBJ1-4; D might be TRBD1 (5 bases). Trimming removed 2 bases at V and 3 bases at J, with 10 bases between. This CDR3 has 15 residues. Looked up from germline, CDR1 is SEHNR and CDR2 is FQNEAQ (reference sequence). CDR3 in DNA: TGTGCCAGCAGCTTAAAGACGGGGGCTAATGAAAAACTGTTTTTT. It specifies CASSLKTGANEKLFF.

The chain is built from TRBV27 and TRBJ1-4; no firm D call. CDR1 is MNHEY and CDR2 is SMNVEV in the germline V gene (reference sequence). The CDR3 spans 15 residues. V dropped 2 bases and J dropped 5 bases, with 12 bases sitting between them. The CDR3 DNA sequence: TGTGCCAGCAGTTTACGCCCAGGCGGAAATGAAAAACTGTTTTTT. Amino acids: CASSLRPGGNEKLFF.

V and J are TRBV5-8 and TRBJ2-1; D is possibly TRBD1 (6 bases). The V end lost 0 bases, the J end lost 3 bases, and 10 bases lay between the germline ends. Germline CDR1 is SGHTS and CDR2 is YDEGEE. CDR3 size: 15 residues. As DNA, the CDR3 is TGTGCCAGCAGCTTGGCGGGACAAGACTACAATGAGCAGTTCTTC. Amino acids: CASSLAGQDYNEQFF.

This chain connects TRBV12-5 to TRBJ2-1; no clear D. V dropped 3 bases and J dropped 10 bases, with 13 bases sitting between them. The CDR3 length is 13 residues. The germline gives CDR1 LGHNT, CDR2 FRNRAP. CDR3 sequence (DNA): TGTGCTAGTGGTTTCGAGGCCCCAGGCGAGCAGTTCTTC. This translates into CASGFEAPGEQFF. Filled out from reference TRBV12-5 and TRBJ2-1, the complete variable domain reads DARVTQTPRHKVTEMGQEVTMRCQPILGHNTVFWYRQTMMQGLELLAYFRNRAPLDDSGMPKDRFSAEMPDATLATLKIQPSEPRDSAVYFCASGFEAPGEQFFGPGTRLTVL.

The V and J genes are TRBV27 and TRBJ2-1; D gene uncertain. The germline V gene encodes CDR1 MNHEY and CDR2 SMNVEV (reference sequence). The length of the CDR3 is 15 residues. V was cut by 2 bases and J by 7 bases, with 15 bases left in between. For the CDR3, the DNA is TGTGCCAGCAGTTTAGGGCCGTCACCACTGAATGAGCAGTTCTTC. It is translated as CASSLGPSPLNEQFF.

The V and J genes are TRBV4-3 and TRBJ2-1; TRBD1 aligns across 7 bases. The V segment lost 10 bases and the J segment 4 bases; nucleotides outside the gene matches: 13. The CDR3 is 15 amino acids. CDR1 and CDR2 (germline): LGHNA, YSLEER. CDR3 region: CATSLGTAIYNEQFF. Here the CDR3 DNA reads TGCGCCACCTCCTTAGGGACAGCAATATACAATGAGCAGTTCTTC.

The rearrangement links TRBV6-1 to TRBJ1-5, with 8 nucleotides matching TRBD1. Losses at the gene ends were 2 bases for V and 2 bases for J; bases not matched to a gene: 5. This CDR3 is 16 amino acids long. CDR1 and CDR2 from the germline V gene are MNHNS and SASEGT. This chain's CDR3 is CASSEWGQEGNQPQHF. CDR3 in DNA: TGTGCCAGCAGTGAATGGGGACAGGAGGGCAATCAGCCCCAGCATTTT.

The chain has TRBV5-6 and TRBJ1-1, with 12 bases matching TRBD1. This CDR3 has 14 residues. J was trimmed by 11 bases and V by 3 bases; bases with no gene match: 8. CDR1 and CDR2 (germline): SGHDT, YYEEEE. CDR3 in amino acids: CASSSGTGGARAFF. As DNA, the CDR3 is TGTGCCAGCAGCTCAGGGACAGGGGGCGCGAGGGCTTTCTTT. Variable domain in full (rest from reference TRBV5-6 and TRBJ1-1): DAGVTQSPTHLIKTRGQQVTLRCSPKSGHDTVSWYQQALGQGPQFIFQYYEEEERQRGNFPDRFSGHQFPNYSSELNVNALLLGDSALYLCASSSGTGGARAFFGQGTRLTVV.

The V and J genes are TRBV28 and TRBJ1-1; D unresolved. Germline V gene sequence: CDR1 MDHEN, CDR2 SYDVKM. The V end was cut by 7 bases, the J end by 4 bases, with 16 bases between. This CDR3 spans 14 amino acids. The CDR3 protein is CASKSPRGGTEAFF. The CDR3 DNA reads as TGTGCCAGCAAGTCCCCCCGCGGCGGCACTGAAGCTTTCTTT.

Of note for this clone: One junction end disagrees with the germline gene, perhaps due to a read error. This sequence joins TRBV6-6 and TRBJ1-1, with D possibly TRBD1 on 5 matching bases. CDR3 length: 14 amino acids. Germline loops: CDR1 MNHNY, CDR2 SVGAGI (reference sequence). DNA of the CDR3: TGTGTCAGCAGTAGGGACCGCTCGTACACTGAAGCTTTCTTT. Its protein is CVSSRDRSYTEAFF.

CDR3 coding DNA: TGTGCCAGCAGCCAAGGGTGGACCGTAGAGACCCAGTACTTC. Protein sequence: CASSQGWTVETQYF. The chain carries TRBV14 and TRBJ2-5; no reliable D call. The CDR3 covers 14 residues. Between the trimmed V and J ends, which lost 1 base and 4 bases, there was a span of 10 bases. CDR1 and CDR2 from the germline V gene are SGHDN and FVKESK.

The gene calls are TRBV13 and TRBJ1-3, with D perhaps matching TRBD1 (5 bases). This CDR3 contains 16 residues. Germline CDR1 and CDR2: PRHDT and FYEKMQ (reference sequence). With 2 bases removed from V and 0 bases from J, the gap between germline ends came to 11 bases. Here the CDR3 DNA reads TGTGCCAGCAGCTTAAGTACGGGGGACTCTGGAAACACCATATATTTT. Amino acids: CASSLSTGDSGNTIYF.

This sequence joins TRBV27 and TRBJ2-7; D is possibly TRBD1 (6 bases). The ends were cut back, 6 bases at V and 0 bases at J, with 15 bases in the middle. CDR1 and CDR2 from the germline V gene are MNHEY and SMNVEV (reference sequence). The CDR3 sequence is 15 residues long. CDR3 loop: CASRVTTGHSYEQYF. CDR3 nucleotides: TGTGCCAGCAGAGTCACGACAGGCCACTCCTACGAGCAGTACTTC.

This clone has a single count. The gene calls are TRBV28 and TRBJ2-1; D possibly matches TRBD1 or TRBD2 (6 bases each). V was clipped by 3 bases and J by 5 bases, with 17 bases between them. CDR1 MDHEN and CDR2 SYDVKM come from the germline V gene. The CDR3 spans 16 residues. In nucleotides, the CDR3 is TGTGCCAGCAGTTTCGGGGGCTACCGACCGGACAATGAGCAGTTCTTC. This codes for CASSFGGYRPDNEQFF.

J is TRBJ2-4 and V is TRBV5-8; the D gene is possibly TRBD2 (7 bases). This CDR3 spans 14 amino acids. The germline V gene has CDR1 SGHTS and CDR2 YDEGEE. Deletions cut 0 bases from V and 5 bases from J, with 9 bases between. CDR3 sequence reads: CASSLEGGENIQYF. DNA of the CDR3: TGTGCCAGCAGCTTGGAAGGGGGGGAAAACATTCAGTACTTC.

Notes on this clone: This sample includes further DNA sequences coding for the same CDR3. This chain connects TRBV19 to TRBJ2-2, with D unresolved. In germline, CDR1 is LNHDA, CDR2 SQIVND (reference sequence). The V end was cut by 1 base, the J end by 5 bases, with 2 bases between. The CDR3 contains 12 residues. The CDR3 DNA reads TGTGCCAGTAGTATAGGGACCGGGGAGCTGTTTTTT. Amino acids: CASSIGTGELFF.